Included here is one T cell receptor (beta chain) sequence, with context. What it recognizes is unknown. TCRdb re-analysed the 5' RACE reads in MiXCR, keeping a single row per CDR3 protein. This table holds about 81,000 distinct CDR3 sequences, under 10% found once. The sample is drawn from a study of human T cells and chemical hapten exposure. Unfractionated whole blood yielded total RNA. Study-wide results and limits: TCRs at high frequency, those above 1 in 1000, did not change with DPC sensitization.

The source of this sequence is a male donor in good health.

CDR3 sequence: CASSHHGSGGANVLTF. The DNA for the CDR3 is TGTGCCAGCAGCCACCACGGGAGCGGTGGGGCCAACGTCCTGACTTTC. The V and J genes are TRBV3-1 and TRBJ2-6; TRBD2 is a possible D gene (6 bases). Trimming shortened V by 3 bases and J by 3 bases, and 12 bases separated the two germline ends. This CDR3 is 16 amino acids long. The germline V gene has CDR1 LGHDT and CDR2 YNNKEL (reference sequence). The whole variable domain, remainder taken from reference TRBV3-1 and TRBJ2-6, is DTAVSQTPKYLVTQMGNDKSIKCEQNLGHDTMYWYKQDSKKFLKIMFSYNNKELIINETVPNRFSPKSPDKAHLNLHINSLELGDSAVYFCASSHHGSGGANVLTFGAGSRLTVL.